This T cell receptor beta chain was sequenced during a study of blood T cells in healthy people across ages. This clonotype was found a few times. Together with a sample-barcoded 5' primer, a J-beta primer mix was included in a second PCR lasting about 6 to 11 cycles. Each cDNA molecule was tagged by a template-switch adaptor that had 12 random nucleotides. Each CDR3 protein gets one entry after TCRdb re-called the 5' RACE reads with MiXCR. This sample has around 1,100,000 distinct CDR3 sequences, with around two fifths found just once. The sequenced sample consisted of blood. This receptor was obtained from a man between 18 and 29 years old in good health.

The CDR3 DNA reads TGCGCCAGCAGCTCAATGGCCGGGGGCGGGCACAATGAGCAGTTCTTC. Its translation: CASSSMAGGGHNEQFF. The chain uses TRBV4-1 and TRBJ2-1; either TRBD1 or TRBD2 may fit D (6 bases each). The CDR3 sequence is 16 residues long. Trimming pared 5 bases from V and 5 bases from J, leaving 19 bases between. Germline CDR1 reads MGHRA; CDR2 reads YSYEKL.